This T cell receptor beta chain was sequenced in a study of identical twins. Study results and limitations: Models predicted too little out-of-frame TCR alpha sharing in monozygotic twins. Clonotypes of the beta chain that were abundant in cord blood carried fewer insertions (memory repertoires showed none).

As to this clonotype: The antigen remains unidentified. A read error may be the cause here, since a much bigger clone is one base away.

This CDR3 has 14 amino acids. V was shortened by 1 base and J by 9 bases, with 13 bases between the two germline ends. Looked up from germline, CDR1 is LGHDT and CDR2 is YNNKEL (reference sequence). It was template switching that added a universal primer site, and there were unique molecular identifiers on the cDNA. Using its own MiXCR run on the 5' RACE reads, TCRdb lists one record per CDR3 protein. This sample yields under 1 million distinct CDR3 sequences, of which more than 9% are seen a single time; around 1.5% belongs to the top ten. The data were also submitted as part of a second study, on yellow fever vaccine responses in identical twins. From that paper: Each twin's T cell response to the vaccine was reported to look partly convergent and partly personalized.

This TCR was sampled from a woman younger than 30 in good health. Input material: PBMCs. V and J are TRBV3-1 and TRBJ2-1, with D perhaps TRBD1 (5 bases). CDR3 sequence reads: CASSQGRVVIEQFF. The CDR3 DNA follows: TGTGCCAGCAGCCAAGGCAGGGTTGTCATTGAGCAGTTCTTC.